The clone carrying this T cell receptor (beta chain) was counted once. J gave up 8 bases and V 2 bases, and 16 bases lay outside the gene matches. Germline CDR1 is MGHRA and CDR2 is YSYEKL. The CDR3 has 18 residues. This sample is drawn from a study of blood T cell repertoires in COVID-19. Study as a whole: Sites in the United States, Italy and Spain provided acute and convalescent COVID-19 samples. The analysed material was cDNA or gDNA that came from T cells, B-cell-depleted T cells, or PBMCs.

Generated by immunoSEQ multiplex PCR, the TCRdb table keeps only in-frame clones and is missing some. Of roughly 110,000 clones listed, around 89% are singletons. The sample consisted of peripheral blood. The receptor was isolated from a human donor with acute or convalescent COVID-19. The donor label of this sample is uncertain. V is TRBV4-1 and J is TRBJ2-1; 9 bases agree with TRBD2. For the CDR3, the DNA is TGCGCCAGCAGCCAATACGAGACAATGAGCGGGGGGTTCTATGAGCAGTTCTTC. Protein: CASSQYETMSGGFYEQFF.